Following are 9 T cell receptor beta chains from one sample sequenced in a study of long-term antiretroviral therapy in people with HIV. The immunoSEQ assay was v3.0, run at survey level. Some clones are missing from TCRdb's copy, which holds only in-frame ones; the method was immunoSEQ multiplex PCR. The data contain some 18,000 clones, 65% to 85% of them singletons. This material consisted of unsorted PBMCs, taken 0.1 years before starting antiretroviral therapy. These receptors came from a man aged 18 to 29 with HIV.

This rearrangement joins TRBV7-2 to TRBJ2-7, with D possibly matching TRBD1 (7 bases). This CDR3 has 13 residues. Trimming stripped 5 bases from V and 6 bases from J, with 14 bases between. The germline V gene encodes CDR1 SGHTA and CDR2 FQGNSA. The CDR3 here is CASSLRQGGEQYF. CDR3 sequence (DNA): TGTGCCAGCAGCCTCCGACAGGGAGGCGAGCAGTACTTC.

The J gene is TRBJ2-1, the V gene TRBV18; TRBD2 might be the D (5 bases). V was shortened by 0 bases and J by 2 bases, with 11 bases between the two germline ends. Germline values: CDR1 KGHSH, CDR2 LQKENI. This CDR3 is 16 amino acids long. The CDR3 nucleotides read TGTGCCAGCTCACCACCCGGGGTCAAAACCTACAATGAGCAGTTCTTC. This translates into CASSPPGVKTYNEQFF.

This clone was counted once. The chain uses TRBV5-4 and TRBJ2-1; D ambiguous. This CDR3 has 15 residues. The V gene's germline CDR1 is SGHNT and CDR2 YYREEE (reference sequence). Trimming pared 4 bases from V and 0 bases from J, leaving 11 bases between. The CDR3 nucleotides are TGTGCCAGCAGCCCGGACGGTAGCTCCTACAATGAGCAGTTCTTC. It yields the protein CASSPDGSSYNEQFF.

This sequence joins TRBV5-4 and TRBJ2-5, with TRBD2 matching 7 bases. The CDR3 spans 13 residues. Germline CDR1 is SGHNT and CDR2 is YYREEE (reference sequence). V trimming: 5 bases; J trimming: 3 bases; junction bases outside the gene matches: 4. CDR3 DNA: TGTGCCAGCAGTGGGACTACGAAAGAGACCCAGTACTTC. As protein: CASSGTTKETQYF. Full variable domain (missing parts from reference TRBV5-4 and TRBJ2-5): ETGVTQSPTHLIKTRGQQVTLRCSSQSGHNTVSWYQQALGQGPQFIFQYYREEENGRGNFPPRFSGLQFPNYSSELNVNALELDDSALYLCASSGTTKETQYFGPGTRLLVL.

The rearrangement joins TRBV18 to TRBJ1-3, with 7 bases fitting TRBD1. The V and J ends lost 2 bases and 0 bases, in that order; junction bases with no gene match: 4. CDR1 KGHSH and CDR2 LQKENI come from the germline V gene. The CDR3 is made up of 16 amino acids. CDR3 DNA sequence: TGTGCCAGCTCACCAGACAGGGCCTCCTCTGGAAACACCATATATTTT. It translates to CASSPDRASSGNTIYF. The complete variable domain, with remaining parts taken from reference TRBV18 and TRBJ1-3, reads NAGVMQNPRHLVRRRGQEARLRCSPMKGHSHVYWYRQLPEEGLKFMVYLQKENIIDESGMPKERFSAEFPKEGPSILRIQQVVRGDSAAYFCASSPDRASSGNTIYFGEGSWLTVV.

With regard to this clone: A single base separates this from a much larger clone, so it may be a read error. The sample holds other DNA sequences that translate to the same CDR3. The chain recombines TRBV7-6 with TRBJ2-1, with D unresolved. The V gene's germline CDR1 is SGHVS and CDR2 FNYEAQ. The V end lost 7 bases, the J end lost 10 bases, and 2 bases lay between the germline ends. The CDR3 contains 8 residues. Here the CDR3 DNA reads TGTGCCAGCACAGAGCAGTTCTTC. Residues: CASTEQFF.

This chain uses TRBV5-6 with TRBJ2-5, with 8 bases lining up with TRBD1. The germline gives CDR1 SGHDT, CDR2 YYEEEE. The V gene end was trimmed by 3 bases and the J gene end by 5 bases; junction bases not matched to a gene: 9. This CDR3 has 15 amino acids. CDR3 loop: CASSSDSGGLETQYF. The DNA for the CDR3 is TGTGCCAGCAGCTCAGACTCAGGGGGCTTGGAGACCCAGTACTTC.

The V gene is TRBV30, the J gene TRBJ1-5, with D possibly being TRBD1 (6 bases). Between the trimmed V and J ends, which lost 5 bases and 5 bases, there was a span of 19 bases. The CDR3 contains 15 residues. Per germline, CDR1 GTSNPN and CDR2 SVGIG (reference sequence). CDR3 sequence reads: CAWALPDRRDQPQHF. The CDR3 bases are TGTGCCTGGGCACTACCGGACAGAAGAGATCAGCCCCAGCATTTT.

DNA of the CDR3: TGTGCCAGCAGCCCCGACGGCAACGAGCAGTACTTC. Protein product: CASSPDGNEQYF. The gene calls are TRBV7-3 and TRBJ2-7; no definite D call. Trimming cost V 5 bases and J 5 bases, with 10 bases left between them. The CDR3 has 12 residues. CDR1 SGHTA and CDR2 FQGTGA come from the germline V gene.